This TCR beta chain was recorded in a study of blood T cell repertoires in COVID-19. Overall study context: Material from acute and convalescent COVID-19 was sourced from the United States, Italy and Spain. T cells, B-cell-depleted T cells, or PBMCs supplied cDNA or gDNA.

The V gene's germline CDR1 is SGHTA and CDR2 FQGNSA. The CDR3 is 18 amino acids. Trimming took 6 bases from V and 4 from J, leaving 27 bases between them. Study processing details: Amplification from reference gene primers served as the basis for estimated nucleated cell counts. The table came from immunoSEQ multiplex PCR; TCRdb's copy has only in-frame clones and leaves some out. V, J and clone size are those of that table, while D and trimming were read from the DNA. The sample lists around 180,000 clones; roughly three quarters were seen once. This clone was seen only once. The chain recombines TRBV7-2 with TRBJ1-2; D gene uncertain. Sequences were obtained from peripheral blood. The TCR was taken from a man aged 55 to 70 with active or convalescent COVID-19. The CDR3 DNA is TGTGCCAGCAGGAATCCGGGAGCGCCAAACCCACCCCTCTATGGCTACACCTTC. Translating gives CASRNPGAPNPPLYGYTF.